A selection of T cell receptor beta chains follows, all from one sample in a study of T cell repertoires in cytomegalovirus infection. TCRdb re-analysed the reads in MiXCR, keeping a single row per CDR3 protein. Among some 300,000 distinct CDR3 sequences listed, roughly 15% were seen once. Sequenced sample: PBMCs. The source is a human donor in good health (CMV status not recorded). Some clones in this sample may be carry-over from other donors' samples. Both conserved end residues are part of each CDR3. D genes are given only for firm matches. The size of a clone is reported for some rows only, either as once, few or many, or as a class for expanded clones.

j_gene | abundance | d_gene | v_gene | CDR3aa | CDR3nt
TRBJ1-2 | many | NA | TRBV12-3/TRBV12-4 | CATRARYGYTF | TGTGCCACCAGGGCCAGATATGGCTACACCTTC
TRBJ1-6 | many | NA | TRBV7-9 | CASSLEAKDPLHF | TGTGCCAGCAGCTTAGAAGCAAAGGACCCTCTCCACTTT
TRBJ2-1 | many | NA | TRBV4-2 | CASSQDEGGHVEQFF | TGTGCCAGCAGCCAAGATGAGGGGGGCCATGTTGAGCAGTTCTTC
TRBJ2-7 | few | NA | TRBV7-2 | CASSQVGVREQYF | TGTGCCAGCAGCCAAGTCGGGGTCAGGGAGCAGTACTTC
TRBJ2-5 | many | TRBD1 | TRBV7-9 | CASSPRDSQETQYF | TGTGCCAGCAGCCCCCGGGACAGCCAAGAGACCCAGTACTTC
TRBJ1-2 | few | NA | TRBV9 | CASSPQSLSAIYGYTF | TGTGCCAGCAGCCCCCAGAGTCTCTCAGCGATCTATGGCTACACCTTC
TRBJ2-3 | many | NA | TRBV4-1 | CASSQEERGTDTQYF | TGCGCCAGCAGCCAAGAGGAACGGGGCACAGATACGCAGTATTTT
TRBJ2-1 | many | TRBD2 | TRBV7-8 | CASRDGLAGLYNEQFF | TGTGCCAGCAGAGATGGTCTAGCGGGGCTCTACAATGAGCAGTTCTTC
TRBJ2-5 | many | TRBD2 | TRBV7-2 | CASSFNTGTSGETQYF | TGTGCCAGCAGCTTCAACACCGGGACTAGCGGAGAGACCCAGTACTTC
TRBJ1-5 | many | NA | TRBV6-9 | CATSNRGFNQPQHF | TGTGCCACCTCTAACAGAGGTTTCAATCAGCCCCAGCATTTT
TRBJ2-5 | NA | NA | TRBV10-3 | CAIRPSGAGQETQYF | TGTGCCATCAGGCCCTCCGGCGCGGGTCAAGAGACCCAGTACTTC
TRBJ2-5 | few | TRBD1 | TRBV5-1 | CASSAGQGGETQYF | TGCGCCAGCAGCGCGGGACAGGGTGGGGAGACCCAGTACTTC
TRBJ2-1 | few | NA | TRBV20-1 | CSASFAVGFREQFF | TGCAGTGCTAGTTTCGCTGTGGGGTTTCGGGAGCAGTTCTTC
TRBJ2-5 | many | NA | TRBV6-2/TRBV6-3 | CASSSPRGSEETQYF | TGTGCCAGCAGTTCCCCGAGGGGGAGCGAAGAGACCCAGTACTTC
TRBJ1-2 | many | NA | TRBV2 | CASSDSPGPYGYTF | TGTGCCAGCAGTGACTCCCCGGGCCCCTATGGCTACACCTTC
TRBJ2-1 | NA | TRBD2 | TRBV19 | CASSIIGAGDSNEQFF | TGTGCCAGTAGTATAATTGGAGCGGGGGACTCCAATGAGCAGTTCTTC
TRBJ2-5 | NA | NA | TRBV6-5 | CASSYGGGRETQYF | TGTGCCAGCAGTTACGGGGGGGGGCGTGAGACCCAGTACTTC
TRBJ2-2 | NA | NA | TRBV5-1 | CASSPDRGLETGELFF | TGCGCCAGCAGCCCGGATCGGGGCTTGGAGACCGGGGAGCTGTTTTTT
TRBJ2-7 | many | NA | TRBV19 | CASSMGRDLNLYEQYF | TGTGCCAGTAGTATGGGCCGGGACTTAAACCTGTACGAGCAGTACTTC
TRBJ1-4 | NA | NA | TRBV18 | CASSPPNLGRFNEKLFF | TGTGCCAGCTCACCACCGAATTTGGGTCGGTTTAATGAAAAACTGTTTTTT
TRBJ2-3 | NA | TRBD2 | TRBV4-2 | CASSQSTSGAQYF | TGTGCCAGCAGCCAGAGCACTAGCGGGGCGCAGTATTTT
TRBJ1-5 | many | TRBD1 | TRBV12-3/TRBV12-4 | CASSPRGDRGQPQHF | TGTGCCAGCAGCCCACGTGGGGACAGGGGACAGCCCCAGCATTTT
TRBJ2-3 | NA | TRBD2 | TRBV2 | CASSEGLDSGQSRQYF | TGTGCCAGCAGTGAGGGGTTGGATAGCGGGCAGTCACGGCAGTATTTT
TRBJ2-1 | NA | NA | TRBV6-2/TRBV6-3 | CAPLKRSDNEQFF | TGTGCCCCTCTAAAGCGCAGCGACAATGAGCAGTTCTTC
TRBJ1-2 | many | NA | TRBV6-6 | CASSYPGNYGYTF | TGTGCCAGCAGTTATCCAGGGAACTATGGCTACACCTTC
TRBJ2-7 | many | TRBD2 | TRBV7-8 | CASSPRTSGSSYEQYF | TGTGCCAGCAGCCCCCGGACTAGCGGGTCCTCCTACGAGCAGTACTTC
TRBJ2-2 | NA | NA | TRBV4-1 | CASSQNGRELFF | TGCGCCAGCAGCCAGAATGGTAGGGAGCTGTTTTTT
TRBJ1-6 | many | NA | TRBV7-2 | CASSQNLRVFNSPLHF | TGTGCCAGCAGCCAAAACCTCAGGGTTTTTAATTCACCCCTCCACTTT
TRBJ2-5 | NA | TRBD1 | TRBV5-4 | CLVGTGGGQETQYF | TGCCTTGTGGGGACAGGGGGCGGCCAAGAGACCCAGTACTTC
TRBJ1-3 | many | NA | TRBV12-3/TRBV12-4 | CASSLYNSGNTIYF | TGTGCCAGCAGTTTGTATAACTCTGGAAACACCATATATTTT
TRBJ2-5 | many | NA | TRBV10-3 | CAISGSEETQYF | TGTGCCATCAGTGGTTCTGAAGAGACCCAGTACTTC
TRBJ2-7 | many | NA | TRBV18 | CASSPQGGLSTYEQYF | TGTGCCAGCTCACCACAGGGGGGGCTGAGCACCTACGAGCAGTACTTC
TRBJ2-3 | NA | TRBD2 | TRBV6-2/TRBV6-3 | CASMDPNGGTSGGSF | TGTGCCAGCATGGACCCCAACGGCGGGACTAGCGGGGGGTCCTTT
TRBJ1-1 | many | NA | TRBV6-5 | CASSYTQGWTEAFF | TGTGCCAGCAGTTACACTCAGGGATGGACTGAAGCTTTCTTT
TRBJ2-2 | NA | NA | TRBV4-2 | CASSQVGGITGELFF | TGTGCCAGCAGCCAAGTAGGCGGGATCACCGGGGAGCTGTTTTTT
TRBJ1-2 | NA | NA | TRBV20-1 | CSARDGGGNYGYTF | TGCAGTGCTAGGGACGGAGGGGGAAACTATGGCTACACCTTC
TRBJ2-7 | many | TRBD1 | TRBV7-2 | CASSKQGDEQYF | TGTGCCAGCAGCAAACAGGGGGACGAGCAGTACTTC
TRBJ1-4 | NA | NA | TRBV28 | CASSLQAGGWVFF | TGTGCCAGCAGTTTACAGGCAGGCGGCTGGGTGTTTTTT
TRBJ1-4 | NA | NA | TRBV6-6 | CASSKGIGAYGQGNEKLFF | TGTGCCAGCAGTAAGGGGATCGGGGCCTATGGGCAGGGGAATGAAAAACTGTTTTTT
TRBJ1-2 | many | TRBD1 | TRBV7-9 | CASSLDLTGDGYTF | TGTGCCAGCAGCTTAGATCTAACAGGGGATGGCTACACCTTC
TRBJ2-1 | many | TRBD2 | TRBV7-2 | CASSSATSAYYNEQFF | TGTGCCAGCAGCTCCGCGACTAGCGCGTACTACAATGAGCAGTTCTTC
TRBJ2-5 | few | NA | TRBV12-3/TRBV12-4 | CASSPGLLLWETQYF | TGTGCCAGCAGTCCCGGGCTCCTCCTTTGGGAGACCCAGTACTTC
TRBJ2-3 | many | NA | TRBV27 | CASSTPLGADTQYF | TGTGCCAGCAGCACACCCCTGGGAGCAGATACGCAGTATTTT
TRBJ1-2 | NA | TRBD1 | TRBV18 | CASSPRDRGSYGYTF | TGTGCCAGCTCACCAAGGGACAGGGGGAGCTATGGCTACACCTTC
TRBJ2-7 | many | NA | TRBV5-5 | CASSLSGGSYEQYF | TGTGCCAGCAGCTTGTCAGGGGGGTCCTACGAGCAGTACTTC
TRBJ1-6 | many | TRBD1 | TRBV7-2 | CASSLAEGGTNSPLHF | TGTGCCAGCAGCTTAGCGGAAGGGGGCACGAATTCACCCCTCCACTTT
TRBJ2-7 | NA | NA | TRBV10-3 | CANGRTEGYEQYF | TGTGCCAACGGGCGGACAGAAGGATACGAGCAGTACTTC
TRBJ2-3 | few | TRBD2 | TRBV7-2 | CASSPKGLAGGPSTDTQYF | TGTGCCAGCAGCCCAAAGGGACTAGCGGGGGGGCCCAGCACAGATACGCAGTATTTT
TRBJ2-6 | many | TRBD2 | TRBV7-2 | CASSLVAGVGANVLTF | TGTGCCAGCAGCTTAGTTGCGGGGGTCGGGGCCAACGTCCTGACTTTC
TRBJ2-2 | NA | TRBD1 | TRBV11-1 | CASSLRTGPTGELFF | TGTGCCAGCAGCTTACGGACAGGGCCCACCGGGGAGCTGTTTTTT
TRBJ2-4 | NA | NA | TRBV3-1 | CASSQGLGVGAKNIQYF | TGTGCCAGCAGCCAAGGTCTAGGGGTGGGAGCCAAAAACATTCAGTACTTC
TRBJ2-1 | many | TRBD2 | TRBV18 | CASSQLAGGYNEQFF | TGTGCCAGCTCCCAACTAGCGGGGGGCTACAATGAGCAGTTCTTC